Below, one T cell receptor (beta chain) is given with its context. This clone's antigen is unknown. The CDR3 end lies 3 residues beyond the end of the read and is filled in from the germline J gene. Every participant had a single incident cervical HPV16 infection, and women with prevalent HPV16 infections were excluded. Cervical HPV DNA was detected by MY09/MY11 PCR, and genotyping was performed by dot-blot hybridization. Roughly 16 mL of heparinized blood were centrifuged, and the buffy coat was split into aliquots, frozen at -30 degrees C, and then kept at -80 degrees C. QIAGEN kits were used to extract genomic DNA from buffy coat specimens. V is pruned by 5 bases and J by 3 bases, leaving 4 bases of the junction without a gene match. CDR1 SGHVS and CDR2 FNYEAQ were looked up in the germline V gene. The CDR3 measures 13 amino acids from cysteine to phenylalanine. Part of the CDR3 DNA is given, 30 bases translated from base 1.

These data belong to a study of T cells in women clearing cervical HPV infection (dated by TCRdb to 2017 to 2018). Concerning the study at large: Cases were some 24 women with histologically confirmed HPV16-related CIN3 or worse, including 2 invasive cancers. Controls were 25 women whose single incident HPV16 infection cleared within 12 months without precancer or cancer developing. Five blinded duplicates per group were added as quality controls, giving 60 or so samples: approximately 50 participants and 10 replicates. For cases, the median interval between lesion detection and blood sampling was roughly 140 days, with an interquartile range of about 85 to 220 days. Median age was roughly 35 years in cases versus about 38 in controls, and baseline characteristics did not differ significantly. Nested within Costa Rica's Guanacaste HPV Natural History Study, an exploratory proof-of-principle case-control study compared TCR repertoires across cervical HPV16 outcomes. In the parent cohort, some 10,000 women aged 18 or older were enrolled in Guanacaste, Costa Rica, during about 1992 to 1994 and were followed for less than 8 years. Blood from cases was collected at the visit where the lesion was first found, while blood from controls was collected once the infection could no longer be detected. Cases were matched to controls by age within five years and by the year the sample was collected. HLA typing was available for only a few women, so HLA type could not be excluded as a confounder. The research as a whole found: Significantly higher TCR repertoire richness was observed in CIN3+ cases than in controls across sequencing depths, whereas no difference in evenness was found. TRBV6-7 relative abundance was lower in cases than in controls (around 0.11% versus 0.15%; Bonferroni P = 0.0008). The cross-sectional design could not show whether the associations came before the infection or were a result of it, and neither effector/memory subsets nor HPV-specific T cells were isolated. Random forest classifiers that combined richness and V gene abundances separated cases from controls with an estimated AUC of 0.83. T-cell numbers per sample were unknown, so richness differences could reflect varying T-cell content rather than repertoire biology.

Using the immunoSEQ assay, multiplex PCR amplified TCR beta CDR3 regions from an average of 1200 ng of genomic DNA per sample. To correct primer bias, the assay used a complete synthetic TCR repertoire to set an amplification baseline. The amplicons were sequenced using the Illumina platform. The study's processing was this. Sequences were error-corrected by clustering with frequency ratios and a modified nearest-neighbor algorithm and were then analyzed in the immunoSEQ Analyzer with IMGT gene definitions. At each rarefaction depth, TCR richness and evenness were averaged across 20 rarefaction repeats, and samples with fewer sequences than that depth were excluded. Relative abundances of V, D and J genes were compared between groups using Wilcoxon rank sum tests, with FDR correction applied. Blinded duplicates gave an intraclass correlation of 95.6% for TCR richness and an average of around 83% across 66 gene segments. In TCRdb, the immuneACCESS table is reduced to in-frame sequences with V and J assigned. These tables do not hold every clone; where another copy was compared, an unresolved V gene accounts for under half, and the others remain unexplained. The V and J calls and clone size are taken from that table; D and trimming were inferred from the DNA. The sample's own table lists around 28,000 clones. The ten biggest clones cover over 3% of the sample.

Material: blood buffy coat. The sequence was obtained from a woman aged 18 to 75 with a cervical HPV16 infection that either progressed to CIN3+ or cleared (not recorded which). The V and J genes are TRBV7-6 and TRBJ2-7, with 7 bases matching TRBD1. The CDR3 region: CASSLRQGYEQYF. CDR3 DNA (partial): TGTGCCAGCAGCCTGAGACAGGGCTACGAG.